This TCR beta chain originates from a study of pediatric ulcerative colitis. General observations from the study: Ulcerative colitis patients shared more blood-rectal clones than controls.

On this clone: The antigen is unknown. A junction end diverges from the germline sequence, so it may reflect a read error. Other DNA sequences from this sample encode an identical CDR3 as well.

Rectal tissue came from one to two pinch biopsies taken at colonoscopy. The assay was run at survey level. Up to 500,000 reads were sequenced per sample. Sequenced by immunoSEQ multiplex PCR; TCRdb stores in-frame clones only, minus some. The sample includes about 18,000 clones, about 80% of them seen just once. The CDR3 has 15 residues. From germline, CDR1 is MNHNS and CDR2 SASEGT. This TCR was sampled from a boy younger than 18 who was a control in a study of pediatric ulcerative colitis. This rearrangement joins TRBV6-1 to TRBJ2-5; no clear D gene. The specimen sequenced was gut tissue. The CDR3 loop reads CASTYEVTFQETQYF. CDR3 nucleotide sequence: TGTGCCAGCACCTATGAAGTGACATTTCAGGAGACTCAGTACTTC.